A single sample gave rise to the 4 T cell receptor beta chains below, sequenced in a study of breast tumors, draining lymph nodes, adjacent tissues. TCRdb reprocessed the multiplex PCR reads via MiXCR and lists one record per CDR3 protein. Here the sample spans about 200,000 distinct CDR3 sequences, roughly a third being singletons. Samples came from axillary lymph nodes draining the breast cancer. The sequencing sample was made of axillary lymph node tissue. The receptors were gathered from a female donor with breast cancer. Some clones in this sample may be carry-over from other donors' samples.

This clonotype has more than one count but fewer than ten. The chain couples TRBV27 to TRBJ2-5; 9 bases match TRBD2. The CDR3 runs 14 residues. Germline assignment: CDR1 MNHEY and CDR2 SMNVEV (reference sequence). Trimming cost V 5 bases and J 4 bases; bases outside gene matches: 5. The CDR3 is CASSDGSGGETQYF. CDR3 in DNA: TGTGCCAGCAGTGACGGTAGCGGGGGAGAGACCCAGTACTTC.

On this clonotype: The junction departs from the called germline gene at one end, perhaps through a read error. The V call is TRBV5-1, the J call TRBJ2-5; possibly TRBD1 for D (6 bases). CDR1 is SGHRS and CDR2 is YFSETQ in the germline V gene. The CDR3 loop spans 14 amino acids. CDR3 nucleotide sequence: TGCGCCAGTGGCCCCGGACAGCACCAAGACACCCAGTACTTC. Translated, it gives CASGPGQHQDTQYF. The variable domain in full, completed from reference TRBV5-1 and TRBJ2-5, reads KAGVTQTPRYLIKTRGQQVTLSCSPISGHRSVSWYQQTPGQGLQFLFEYFSETQRNKGNFPGRFSGRQFSNSRSEMNVSTLELGDSALYLCASGPGQHQDTQYFGPGTRLLVL.

The V call is TRBV3-1, the J call TRBJ1-2, with TRBD1 as a possible D gene (6 bases). This CDR3 is built from 15 residues. In germline, CDR1 is LGHDT, CDR2 YNNKEL (reference sequence). V lost 0 bases, J lost 5 bases, and 13 bases lay in between. For the CDR3, the DNA is TGTGCCAGCAGCCAAGAGTCGGCAGGGGATTATGGCTACACCTTC. Protein product: CASSQESAGDYGYTF.

Concerning this clonotype itself: The germline gene is not matched at one end of the junction; a read error may be the cause. The rearrangement links TRBV12-3 or TRBV12-4 to TRBJ2-6; 7 nucleotides agree with TRBD1. This CDR3 region has 15 residues. DNA of the CDR3: TGTGCCAGCACCGACAGGGACCCTGGGACCAACGTCCTGACCTTC. Translated, it gives CASTDRDPGTNVLTF.